These T cell receptor beta chains were read from a single sample in a study of CD8 T cells in ankylosing spondylitis. TCRdb analysed the 5' RACE reads with MiXCR anew, one entry per CDR3 protein. In the table there are a few hundred thousand distinct CDR3 sequences, about 10% of which are singletons. The sequenced material came from blood, either unsorted or a sorted T cell fraction (not recorded which). The receptors were sampled from a male donor with ankylosing spondylitis or in good health (not recorded which). Both conserved end residues are part of each CDR3. Each record gives: CDR3 length, J gene, V gene, CDR3 protein.

CDR3 length: 17; J gene: TRBJ2-1; V gene: TRBV11-2; CDR3 protein: CASSLAQGGGVYNEQFF
CDR3 length: 15; J gene: TRBJ1-1; V gene: TRBV10-3; CDR3 protein: CAISESSLKGTEAFF
CDR3 length: 15; J gene: TRBJ2-7; V gene: TRBV11-2; CDR3 protein: CASSLGLAGVDEQYF
CDR3 length: 14; J gene: TRBJ1-5; V gene: TRBV20-1; CDR3 protein: CSARTGGWNQPQHF
CDR3 length: 14; J gene: TRBJ2-1; V gene: TRBV27; CDR3 protein: CASSVQGSYNEQFF
CDR3 length: 15; J gene: TRBJ2-5; V gene: TRBV4-1; CDR3 protein: CASSQGRGLGETQYF
CDR3 length: 18; J gene: TRBJ2-2; V gene: TRBV11-1; CDR3 protein: CASSLSLMTGGNTGELFF
CDR3 length: 14; J gene: TRBJ2-1; V gene: TRBV20-1; CDR3 protein: CSADGGGDYNEQFF
CDR3 length: 14; J gene: TRBJ1-1; V gene: TRBV2; CDR3 protein: CASNAGLPVAEAFF
CDR3 length: 19; J gene: TRBJ2-1; V gene: TRBV6-5; CDR3 protein: CASSYSNELSSGSLYEQFF
CDR3 length: 16; J gene: TRBJ2-3; V gene: TRBV12-3/TRBV12-4; CDR3 protein: CASSLFSGGFTDTQYF
CDR3 length: 16; J gene: TRBJ1-1; V gene: TRBV5-1; CDR3 protein: CASSPAFDRGNTEAFF
CDR3 length: 14; J gene: TRBJ1-1; V gene: TRBV12-3/TRBV12-4; CDR3 protein: CASSLPGGLTEAFF
CDR3 length: 14; J gene: TRBJ2-7; V gene: TRBV28; CDR3 protein: CASSSRDLAYEQYF
CDR3 length: 15; J gene: TRBJ2-7; V gene: TRBV15; CDR3 protein: CATSRGWRLPYEQYF
CDR3 length: 18; J gene: TRBJ2-3; V gene: TRBV29-1; CDR3 protein: CSVERGSGGSSGTGTQYF
CDR3 length: 13; J gene: TRBJ2-5; V gene: TRBV19; CDR3 protein: CASSIGGSATQYF
CDR3 length: 13; J gene: TRBJ1-6; V gene: TRBV6-1; CDR3 protein: CASRAGALLPLHF
CDR3 length: 15; J gene: TRBJ2-2; V gene: TRBV5-1; CDR3 protein: CASSLGLPNTGELFF
CDR3 length: 14; J gene: TRBJ2-1; V gene: TRBV12-3/TRBV12-4; CDR3 protein: CASSPRDRGAEQFF
CDR3 length: 14; J gene: TRBJ2-5; V gene: TRBV20-1; CDR3 protein: CSAPGLAGVETQYF
CDR3 length: 12; J gene: TRBJ1-5; V gene: TRBV15; CDR3 protein: CATSSLNQPQHF
CDR3 length: 17; J gene: TRBJ2-1; V gene: TRBV4-1; CDR3 protein: CASSQDGLGDSYNEQFF
CDR3 length: 15; J gene: TRBJ1-1; V gene: TRBV5-1; CDR3 protein: CASSTRTGSNTEAFF
CDR3 length: 15; J gene: TRBJ1-3; V gene: TRBV28; CDR3 protein: CASSLSQGGGNTIYF
CDR3 length: 14; J gene: TRBJ1-1; V gene: TRBV12-3/TRBV12-4; CDR3 protein: CASTLGQLNTEAFF
CDR3 length: 13; J gene: TRBJ2-1; V gene: TRBV20-1; CDR3 protein: CSAKLGVHNEQFF
CDR3 length: 13; J gene: TRBJ1-2; V gene: TRBV6-1; CDR3 protein: CASRAGLDYGYTF
CDR3 length: 14; J gene: TRBJ1-6; V gene: TRBV6-2/TRBV6-3; CDR3 protein: CASKSPGGNSPLHF
CDR3 length: 17; J gene: TRBJ2-3; V gene: TRBV7-6; CDR3 protein: CASSALSGGGTTDTQYF
CDR3 length: 16; J gene: TRBJ2-7; V gene: TRBV7-8; CDR3 protein: CASSRDRTGGVYEQYF
CDR3 length: 17; J gene: TRBJ2-1; V gene: TRBV3-1; CDR3 protein: CASSRGAEGLGDNEQFF
CDR3 length: 16; J gene: TRBJ2-2; V gene: TRBV20-1; CDR3 protein: CSARAGTGVGTGELFF
CDR3 length: 16; J gene: TRBJ2-3; V gene: TRBV27; CDR3 protein: CASSLRGGLSTDTQYF
CDR3 length: 15; J gene: TRBJ2-2; V gene: TRBV15; CDR3 protein: CATRDGSSDTGELFF
CDR3 length: 13; J gene: TRBJ2-7; V gene: TRBV12-3/TRBV12-4; CDR3 protein: CANSLDGSYEQYF
CDR3 length: 15; J gene: TRBJ2-7; V gene: TRBV20-1; CDR3 protein: CSARVAGGRRFEQYF
CDR3 length: 15; J gene: TRBJ2-2; V gene: TRBV6-1; CDR3 protein: CATTPGRSDTGELFF
CDR3 length: 17; J gene: TRBJ2-4; V gene: TRBV7-9; CDR3 protein: CAKERKIPGWYKNIQYF